A single T cell receptor (beta chain) is shown here with its context. Repertoires were generated with immunoSEQ multiplex PCR, while TCRdb's copy carries only in-frame clones and drops some. Of 65,000 to 75,000 clones in the sample, approximately 78% were seen once. The data were obtained in a study of blood T cell repertoires in COVID-19. Study details: Spain, Italy and the United States supplied samples that represented acute and convalescent COVID-19.

The length of the CDR3 is 14 residues. From germline, CDR1 is WNHNN and CDR2 SYGVQD (reference sequence). V lost 7 bases, J lost 8 bases, and 9 bases stayed unmatched. What was sequenced was peripheral blood. This receptor was taken from a human donor in a cohort sampled during active COVID-19. This chain uses TRBV10-1 with TRBJ2-1, with 9 bases fitting TRBD2. The CDR3 DNA follows: TGCGCCAGCACTAGGGCGGGAGGGCTCGATGAGCAGTTCTTC. It specifies CASTRAGGLDEQFF.